A selection of T cell receptor beta chains follows, all from one sample in a study of shared clonotypes between healthy human individuals. Profiled with immunoSEQ multiplex PCR; TCRdb holds only in-frame clones, not every one. The sample consists of 660,000 or so clones, around 96% of them appearing once. Material for sequencing was naive CD8+ T cells sorted from blood. The receptors shown here come from a woman aged 25 to 39 in good health. Each CDR3 is given with its conserved first and last residue. A D gene is named only where the DNA matches it firmly. Some rows have no size entry. The others give once, few or many, or a class for an expanded clone.

TRBJ1-5 NA NA TRBV28 TGTGCCAGCAGTTTACAGGGGCCTGATCAGCCCCAGCATTTT CASSLQGPDQPQHF
TRBJ2-1 NA NA TRBV2 TGTGCCAGCAGTGCAAGGCAGGGGGGCTACAATGAGCAGTTCTTC CASSARQGGYNEQFF
TRBJ2-7 NA NA TRBV5-6 TGTGCCAGCAGCTTGGCGTGGCAGGAGAGCTCCTACGAGCAGTACTTC CASSLAWQESSYEQYF
TRBJ1-5 NA NA TRBV27 TGTGCCAGCAGTTTTGACAGATCAGAGCCCCAGCATTTT CASSFDRSEPQHF
TRBJ2-7 NA TRBD2 TRBV9 TGTGCCAGCAGCGCAGAAAAACTAGCGGATCCCTACGAGCAGTACTTC CASSAEKLADPYEQYF
TRBJ2-1 NA NA TRBV27 TGTGCCAGCAGTAGACGCGGGAATGAGCAGTTCTTC CASSRRGNEQFF
TRBJ1-5 once NA TRBV4-1 TGCGCCAGCAGCCAAGTGCCCGCTAGCAATCAGCCCCAGCATTTT CASSQVPASNQPQHF
TRBJ2-7 NA TRBD1 TRBV15 TGTGCCACCAGCAGATCCAGACAGGGTGGAGGCGAGCAGTACTTC CATSRSRQGGGEQYF
TRBJ2-2 NA TRBD1 TRBV14 TGTGCCAGTCGAACTGGACAGGGGTACGGGGAGCTGTTTTTT CASRTGQGYGELFF
TRBJ1-3 few NA TRBV7-8 TGTGCCAGCAGCCGCCTGGGCTCTGGAAACACCATATATTTT CASSRLGSGNTIYF
TRBJ2-7 NA TRBD2 TRBV4-1 TGCGCCAGCAGCCAAAGCCTCGGCGGGAGCTTTTCCTACGAGCAGTACTTC CASSQSLGGSFSYEQYF
TRBJ1-4 NA NA TRBV7-9 TGTGCCAGCAGACCAGACTCAGCAACTAATGAAAAACTGTTTTTT CASRPDSATNEKLFF
TRBJ2-7 NA NA TRBV27 TGTGCCAGCAGTCGGACTGTCTCCTACGAGCAGTACTTC CASSRTVSYEQYF
TRBJ2-5 NA NA TRBV28 TGTGCCAGCAGTCTAATCCGGGGGAATGTCGAGACCCAGTACTTC CASSLIRGNVETQYF
TRBJ2-3 NA TRBD2 TRBV27 TGTGCCAGCAGTATTACTGGGACTAGCGGCCCAGATACGCAGTATTTT CASSITGTSGPDTQYF
TRBJ1-2 NA NA TRBV27 TGTGCCAGCAGTTCGGACAGCCAGATCCTTTATTTC CASSSDSQILYF
TRBJ2-3 NA TRBD2 TRBV27 TGTGCCAGCAGTTATGGGACTAGCGGGACTGCAGATACGCAGTATTTT CASSYGTSGTADTQYF
TRBJ1-2 once NA TRBV10-3 TGTGCCATCAGTGAAGTAGACAAATACCACTCCTATGGCTACACCTTC CAISEVDKYHSYGYTF
TRBJ2-1 NA NA TRBV27 TGTGCCAGCAGTTTTTCCGCCGGGACCGGTGTCTACAATGAGCAGTTCTTC CASSFSAGTGVYNEQFF
TRBJ2-7 once TRBD2 TRBV28 TGTGCCAGCAGTTTTCCTTCCGGGAGGGAGCAGTACTTC CASSFPSGREQYF
TRBJ2-7 NA TRBD1 TRBV7-9 TGTGCCAGCAGCCCTGTGGGCGCCACCCGGGACAGAGAGGAAGAGCAGTACTTC CASSPVGATRDREEEQYF
TRBJ2-1 NA NA TRBV27 TGTGCCAGCACCACTACGGGCTCCTACAATGAGCAGTTCTTC CASTTTGSYNEQFF
TRBJ1-5 NA NA TRBV4-1 TGCGCCAGCAGCCAAGGTTCTGGAGGCAATCAGCCCCAGCATTTT CASSQGSGGNQPQHF
TRBJ2-2 NA NA TRBV28 TGTGCCAGCAGCACTTTCGGGGAGCTGTTTTTT CASSTFGELFF
TRBJ2-3 NA NA TRBV28 TGTGCCAGCAGTTTTGGTCAGAGCACAGATACGCAGTATTTT CASSFGQSTDTQYF
TRBJ1-1 NA NA TRBV28 TGTGCCAGCAGTCTCCCTCACTACACTGAAGCTTTCTTT CASSLPHYTEAFF